A single sample is the source of the 5 T cell receptor beta chains below, sequenced in a study of blood T cell repertoires in COVID-19. Assay: immunoSEQ multiplex PCR; the TCRdb copy retains only in-frame clones and omits some. The sample lists 170,000 or so clones, 90% occurring once. Material: peripheral blood. Source of these receptors: a man over 45 with acute or convalescent COVID-19.

V is TRBV12-3 or TRBV12-4 and J is TRBJ1-5; D gene uncertain. The length of the CDR3 is 13 residues. Between the trimmed V and J ends, which lost 7 bases and 2 bases, there was a span of 9 bases. In nucleotides, the CDR3 is TGTGCCAGCAACTCACGAGGCAATCAGCCCCAGCATTTT. Translating it yields CASNSRGNQPQHF.

On this clone: The sample contains more than one DNA sequence encoding this CDR3. Written as DNA, the CDR3 is TGTGCCAGCAGTTTAGCGGGAGTTCAAGAGACCCAGTACTTC. This gives the protein CASSLAGVQETQYF. The V call is TRBV5-4, the J call TRBJ2-5, with 9 bases identical to TRBD2. V lost 5 bases and J lost 2; bases outside the gene matches: 4. The V gene's germline CDR1 is SGHNT and CDR2 YYREEE (reference sequence). The CDR3 sequence is 14 residues long.

The chain carries TRBV6-2 or TRBV6-3 and TRBJ2-2, with a weak D call TRBD2 (6 bases). Germline CDR1 MNHEY, CDR2 SVGEGT. V was shortened by 2 bases and J by 7 bases, with 14 bases between the two germline ends. This CDR3 region has 15 residues. This chain's CDR3 is CASSYQAGLFGELFF. DNA for the CDR3: TGTGCCAGCAGTTACCAGGCGGGGTTGTTCGGGGAGCTGTTTTTT.

The chain couples TRBV4-1 to TRBJ2-2; weak D call: TRBD2 (6 bases). The CDR3 contains 17 residues. Deletions cut 0 bases from V and 0 bases from J, with 11 bases between. Germline V gene lookup returns CDR1 MGHRA and CDR2 YSYEKL. DNA of the CDR3: TGCGCCAGCAGCCAAGACCCGGGAGCAACGAACACCGGGGAGCTGTTTTTT. Translated, it gives CASSQDPGATNTGELFF.

The chain has TRBV3-1 (or the pseudogene TRBV3-2) and TRBJ1-1; a possible D gene is TRBD1 (5 bases). The CDR3 length is 17 residues. Germline V lookup: CDR1 LGHDT, CDR2 YNNKEL (reference sequence). V was trimmed by 4 bases and J by 1 base, leaving 19 bases between them. The CDR3 loop is CASSPYINTDRNTEAFF. The CDR3 DNA reads TGTGCCAGCAGCCCATACATAAACACAGACAGGAACACTGAAGCTTTCTTT.